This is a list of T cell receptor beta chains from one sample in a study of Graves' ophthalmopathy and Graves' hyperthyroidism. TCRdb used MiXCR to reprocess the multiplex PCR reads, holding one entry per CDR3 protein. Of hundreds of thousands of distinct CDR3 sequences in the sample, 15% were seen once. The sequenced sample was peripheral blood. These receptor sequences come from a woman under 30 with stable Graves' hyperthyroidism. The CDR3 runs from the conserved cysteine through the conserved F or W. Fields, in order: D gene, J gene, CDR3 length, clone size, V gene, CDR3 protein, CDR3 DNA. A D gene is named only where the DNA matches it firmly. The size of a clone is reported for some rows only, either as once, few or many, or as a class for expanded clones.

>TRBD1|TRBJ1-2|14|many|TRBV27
CASSPPGQGFGYTF
TGTGCCAGCAGTCCACCGGGACAGGGGTTCGGCTACACCTTC
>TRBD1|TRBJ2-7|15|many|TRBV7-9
CASSPSGTGVFEQYF
TGTGCCAGCAGCCCTTCCGGGACAGGGGTCTTCGAGCAGTACTTC
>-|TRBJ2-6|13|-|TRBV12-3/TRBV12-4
CASRRAGANVLTF
TGTGCCAGCAGGAGGGCTGGGGCCAACGTCCTGACTTTC
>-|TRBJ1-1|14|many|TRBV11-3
CASSPGTERDEAFF
TGTGCCAGCAGCCCGGGGACGGAAAGAGATGAAGCTTTCTTT
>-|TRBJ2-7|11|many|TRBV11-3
CASTAEDEQYF
TGTGCCAGCACCGCTGAAGACGAGCAGTACTTC
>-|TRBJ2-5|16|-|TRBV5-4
CASRSAGNTLSETQYF
TGTGCCAGCAGATCTGCCGGGAACACCTTGTCAGAGACCCAGTACTTC
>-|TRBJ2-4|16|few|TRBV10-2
CASSDPPGTVLNIQYF
TGCGCCAGCAGTGATCCTCCGGGGACGGTTTTGAACATTCAGTACTTC
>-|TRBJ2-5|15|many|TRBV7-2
CASSVREGLEETQYF
TGTGCCAGCAGCGTTAGAGAAGGGTTGGAAGAGACCCAGTACTTC
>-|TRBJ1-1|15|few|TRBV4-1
CASSQASGFGPEAFF
TGCGCCAGCAGCCAGGCTTCGGGGTTCGGCCCTGAAGCTTTCTTT
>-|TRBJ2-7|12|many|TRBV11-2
CASSLHIYEQYF
TGTGCCAGCAGCTTACACATCTACGAGCAGTACTTC
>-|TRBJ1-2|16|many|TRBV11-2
CASVGLPSPPFLGYTF
TGTGCCAGCGTAGGGTTACCAAGCCCACCGTTCCTCGGCTACACCTTC
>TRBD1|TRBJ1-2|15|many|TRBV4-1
CASSRRQGQNYGYTF
TGCGCCAGCAGCCGGAGACAGGGGCAAAACTATGGCTACACCTTC
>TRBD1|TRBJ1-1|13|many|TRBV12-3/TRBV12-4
CASTKTGVTEAFF
TGTGCCAGCACCAAGACAGGGGTCACTGAAGCTTTCTTT
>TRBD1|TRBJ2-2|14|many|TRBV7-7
CASRGGLGGGELFF
TGTGCTAGCAGAGGGGGCCTAGGCGGCGGGGAGCTGTTTTTT
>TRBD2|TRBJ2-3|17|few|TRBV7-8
CASSCPWTSGGKDTQYF
TGTGCCAGCAGCTGCCCATGGACTAGCGGGGGGAAGGATACGCAGTATTTT
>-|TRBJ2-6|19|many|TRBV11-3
CASSLVWRGADSGANVLTF
TGTGCCAGCAGCTTAGTGTGGAGGGGAGCCGACTCTGGGGCCAACGTCCTGACTTTC
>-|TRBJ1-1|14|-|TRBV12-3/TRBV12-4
CASSLRVGNTEAFF
TGTGCCAGCAGTCTCAGGGTAGGGAACACTGAAGCTTTCTTT
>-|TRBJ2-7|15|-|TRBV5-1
CASNQGGNPAYEQYF
TGCGCCAGCAACCAGGGGGGTAATCCCGCCTACGAGCAGTACTTC
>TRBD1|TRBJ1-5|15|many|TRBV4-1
CASSQTGVLNQPQHF
TGCGCCAGCAGCCAAACAGGGGTCCTCAATCAGCCCCAGCATTTT
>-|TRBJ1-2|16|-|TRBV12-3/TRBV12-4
CASSHTGTEANYGYTF
TGTGCCAGCAGCCATACCGGGACGGAAGCTAACTATGGCTACACCTTC
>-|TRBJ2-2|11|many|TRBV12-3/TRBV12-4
CAGGGSGELFF
TGTGCCGGAGGAGGATCCGGGGAGCTGTTTTTT
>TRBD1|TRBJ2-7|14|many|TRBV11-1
CASSPGQGSNEQYF
TGTGCCAGCAGTCCGGGACAGGGTAGTAACGAGCAGTACTTC
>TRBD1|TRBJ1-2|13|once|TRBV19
CASRGGGLYGYTF
TGTGCCAGTAGAGGAGGGGGCCTCTATGGCTACACCTTC
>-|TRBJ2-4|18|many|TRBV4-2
CASSHFDLADLAKNIQYF
TGTGCCAGCAGCCACTTCGATTTAGCAGACCTAGCCAAAAACATTCAGTACTTC
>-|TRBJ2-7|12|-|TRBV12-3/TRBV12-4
CASSLAHGIPYF
TGTGCCAGCAGTTTAGCCCACGGGATTCCGTACTTC
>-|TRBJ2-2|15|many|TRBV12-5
CASGLPLPYTGELFF
TGTGCTAGTGGTTTGCCTCTCCCCTACACCGGGGAGCTGTTTTTT
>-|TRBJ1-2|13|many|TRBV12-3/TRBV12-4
CASRPPGDYGYTF
TGTGCCAGCAGACCGCCAGGAGACTATGGCTACACCTTC
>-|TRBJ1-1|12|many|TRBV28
CASSLTLAEAFF
TGTGCCAGCAGCCTAACCCTTGCTGAAGCTTTCTTT
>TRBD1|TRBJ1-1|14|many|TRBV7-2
CASRPGTANTEAFF
TGTGCCAGCAGACCCGGGACAGCGAACACTGAAGCTTTCTTT
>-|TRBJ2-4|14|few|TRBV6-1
CASSDYAPGDIKYF
TGTGCCAGCAGTGATTACGCGCCCGGGGACATTAAGTACTTC
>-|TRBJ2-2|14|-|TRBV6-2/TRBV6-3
CATITDLNTGELFF
TGTGCCACCATCACCGACCTTAACACCGGGGAGCTGTTTTTT
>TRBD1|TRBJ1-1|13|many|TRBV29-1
CSVNLQGDTEAFF
TGCAGCGTTAACTTACAGGGGGACACTGAAGCTTTCTTT
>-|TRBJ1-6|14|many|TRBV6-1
CASSEQRLNSPLHF
TGTGCCAGCAGTGAACAGAGGTTAAATTCACCCCTCCACTTT
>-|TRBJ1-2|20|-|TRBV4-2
CASSPRQPRLLFSIGYGYTF
TGTGCCAGCAGCCCAAGACAGCCCCGACTTCTCTTTTCCATCGGCTATGGCTACACCTTC
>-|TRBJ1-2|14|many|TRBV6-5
CASSYSKGNYGYTF
TGTGCCAGCAGTTACTCAAAGGGGAACTATGGCTACACCTTC
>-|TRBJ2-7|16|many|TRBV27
CASSLNQGYFSYEQYF
TGTGCCAGCAGTTTAAACCAGGGGTACTTTTCCTACGAGCAGTACTTC
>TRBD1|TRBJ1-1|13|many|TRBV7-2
CASSFTGGPSAFF
TGTGCCAGCAGTTTCACAGGGGGCCCTAGTGCTTTCTTT
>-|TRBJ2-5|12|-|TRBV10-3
CDSRSEGETQYF
TGTGACAGCAGATCCGAGGGGGAGACCCAGTACTTC
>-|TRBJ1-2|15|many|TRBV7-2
CASSPRSGGGDGYTF
TGTGCCAGCAGCCCTCGGTCGGGGGGAGGCGATGGCTACACCTTC
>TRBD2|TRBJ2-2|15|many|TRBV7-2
CASSLNGGAAGELFF
TGTGCCAGCAGCTTAAACGGGGGGGCCGCCGGGGAGCTGTTTTTT
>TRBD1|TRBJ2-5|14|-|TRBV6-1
CASWVAGGKETQYF
TGTGCCAGCTGGGTGGCAGGGGGCAAAGAGACCCAGTACTTC
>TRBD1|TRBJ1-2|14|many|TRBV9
CASSPPGQDYGYTF
TGTGCCAGCAGCCCGCCGGGACAGGACTATGGCTACACCTTC
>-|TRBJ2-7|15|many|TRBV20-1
CSASNIEGTHYEQYF
TGCAGTGCTAGCAACATCGAGGGGACTCACTACGAGCAGTACTTC
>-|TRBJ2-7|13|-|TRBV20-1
CSARGRFPYEQYF
TGCAGTGCTAGAGGCAGGTTCCCCTACGAGCAGTACTTC
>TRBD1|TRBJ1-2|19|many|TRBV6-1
CASSELSWRGTGGDYGYTF
TGTGCCAGCAGCGAGTTATCATGGAGGGGGACAGGGGGAGACTATGGCTACACCTTC
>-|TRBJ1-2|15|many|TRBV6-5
CASSLSDWGPDGYTF
TGTGCCAGCAGTTTAAGTGATTGGGGACCCGATGGCTACACCTTC
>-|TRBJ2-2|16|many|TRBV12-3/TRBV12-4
CASTASQTGWAGELFF
TGTGCCAGCACTGCGAGCCAAACGGGTTGGGCCGGGGAGCTGTTTTTT